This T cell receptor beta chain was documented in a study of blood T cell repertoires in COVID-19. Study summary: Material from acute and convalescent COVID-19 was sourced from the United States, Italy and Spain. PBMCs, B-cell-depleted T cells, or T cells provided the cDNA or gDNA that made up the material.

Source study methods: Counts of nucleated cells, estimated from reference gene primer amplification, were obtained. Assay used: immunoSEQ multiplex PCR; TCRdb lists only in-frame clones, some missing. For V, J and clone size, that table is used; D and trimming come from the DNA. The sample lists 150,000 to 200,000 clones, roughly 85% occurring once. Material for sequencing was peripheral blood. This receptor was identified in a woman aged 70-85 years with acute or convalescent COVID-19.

The chain's CDR3 is CASSLGPGHYEQYF. CDR3 bases: TGTGCCAGCAGCCTGGGCCCAGGGCACTACGAGCAGTACTTC. The chain has TRBV3-1 (or the pseudogene TRBV3-2) and TRBJ2-7, with a possible D match to TRBD1 (5 bases). The V and J ends lost 4 bases and 3 bases respectively, with 13 bases between them. The CDR3 is 14 amino acids. Germline-derived CDR1 and CDR2 are LGHDT and YNNKEL (reference sequence).